There are a few counts of the clone carrying this T cell receptor (delta chain). Its antigen is unidentified. The protein given by TCRdb reflects a much larger clone and differs at residue 15 from this DNA's translation, likely from a read error; the protein shown is the DNA's translation. The CDR3 extends over 20 amino acids. Germline V gives CDR1 TVYSNPD, CDR2 GDNSRS (reference sequence). Trimming cost V 1 base and J 3 bases; bases outside gene matches: 25. The sample originates from a study of γδ T cells in repeated Plasmodium falciparum infection. Overall study findings and caveats: Vdelta2-negative gammadelta repertoires appeared less diverse and less shared in Malian than Australian children. Vdelta2-negative gammadelta repertoires, largely Vdelta1+, seemingly showed infection-driven waves of new clonal selection.

Gammadelta T cells were flow-sorted from PBMC into Vgamma9/Vdelta2+ and Vdelta2-negative populations for bulk analysis. TCRdb reprocessed the multiplex PCR reads using CATT. The sample records 40,000 to 55,000 delta-chain clones, roughly 2% being singletons. Sample: gamma-delta T cells from blood. This clonotype was obtained from a pool of human donors (malaria-infected and uninfected, not separated). The chain has TRDV3 and TRDJ1; 8 nucleotides align to TRDD2. Since TCRdb gives no J gene, matching the DNA to germline was used here to assign it. The CDR3 loop is CAFKRPSYHRVTYYADKLIF. The CDR3 DNA follows: TGTGCCTTTAAGAGGCCTTCCTATCATCGTGTGACATACTACGCCGATAAACTCATCTTT.